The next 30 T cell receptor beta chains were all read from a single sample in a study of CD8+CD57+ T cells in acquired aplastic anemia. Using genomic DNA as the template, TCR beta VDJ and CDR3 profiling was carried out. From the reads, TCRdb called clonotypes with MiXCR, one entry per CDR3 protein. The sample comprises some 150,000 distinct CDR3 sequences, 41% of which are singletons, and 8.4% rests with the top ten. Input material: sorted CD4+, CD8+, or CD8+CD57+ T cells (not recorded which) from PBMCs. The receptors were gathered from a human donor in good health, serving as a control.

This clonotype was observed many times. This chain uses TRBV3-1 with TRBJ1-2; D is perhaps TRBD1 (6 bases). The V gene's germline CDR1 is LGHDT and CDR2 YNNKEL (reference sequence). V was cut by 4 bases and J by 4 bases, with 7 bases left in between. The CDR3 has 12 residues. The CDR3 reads CASSLQGYGYTF. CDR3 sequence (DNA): TGTGCCAGCAGCCTACAGGGCTATGGCTACACCTTC. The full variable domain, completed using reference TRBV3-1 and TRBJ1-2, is DTAVSQTPKYLVTQMGNDKSIKCEQNLGHDTMYWYKQDSKKFLKIMFSYNNKELIINETVPNRFSPKSPDKAHLNLHINSLELGDSAVYFCASSLQGYGYTFGSGTRLTVV.

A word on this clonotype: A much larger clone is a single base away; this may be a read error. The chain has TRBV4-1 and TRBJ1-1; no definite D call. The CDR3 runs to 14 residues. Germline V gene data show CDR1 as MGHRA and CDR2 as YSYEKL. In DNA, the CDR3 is TGCGCCAGCAGCCAGGCACCCTTCGAAACTGTAGCTTTCTTT. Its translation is CASSQAPFETVAFF.

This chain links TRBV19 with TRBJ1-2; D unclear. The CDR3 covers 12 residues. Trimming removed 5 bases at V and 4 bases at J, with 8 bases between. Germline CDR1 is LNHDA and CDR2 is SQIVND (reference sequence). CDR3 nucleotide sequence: TGTGCCAGTAGTGTGGGGATCTATGGCTACACCTTC. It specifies CASSVGIYGYTF. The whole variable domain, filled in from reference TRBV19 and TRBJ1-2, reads DGGITQSPKYLFRKEGQNVTLSCEQNLNHDAMYWYRQDPGQGLRLIYYSQIVNDFQKGDIAEGYSVSREKKESFPLTVTSAQKNPTAFYLCASSVGIYGYTFGSGTRLTVV.

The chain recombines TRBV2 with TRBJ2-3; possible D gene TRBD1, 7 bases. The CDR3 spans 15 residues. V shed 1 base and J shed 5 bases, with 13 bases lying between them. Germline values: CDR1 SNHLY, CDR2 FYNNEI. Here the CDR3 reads CASSEGGTARDTQYF. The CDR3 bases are TGTGCCAGCAGTGAAGGCGGGACAGCAAGAGATACGCAGTATTTT.

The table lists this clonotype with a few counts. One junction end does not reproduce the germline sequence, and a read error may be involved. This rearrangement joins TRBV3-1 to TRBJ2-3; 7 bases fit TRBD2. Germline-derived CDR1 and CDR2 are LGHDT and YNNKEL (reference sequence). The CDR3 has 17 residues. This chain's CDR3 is CASSQDLGGGTTDTRYF. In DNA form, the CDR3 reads TGTGCCAGCAGCCAAGATTTGGGGGGGGGGACTACAGATACGCGGTATTTT.

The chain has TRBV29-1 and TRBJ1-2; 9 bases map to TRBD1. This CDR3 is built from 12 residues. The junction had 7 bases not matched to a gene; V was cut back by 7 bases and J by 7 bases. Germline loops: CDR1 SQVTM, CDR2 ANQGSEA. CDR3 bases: TGCAGCGACGAACAGGGGGCGCTTGGCTACACCTTC. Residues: CSDEQGALGYTF. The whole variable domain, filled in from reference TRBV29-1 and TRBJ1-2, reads SAVISQKPSRDICQRGTSLTIQCQVDSQVTMMFWYRQQPGQSLTLIATANQGSEATYESGFVIDKFPISRPNLTFSTLTVSNMSPEDSSIYLCSDEQGALGYTFGSGTRLTVV.

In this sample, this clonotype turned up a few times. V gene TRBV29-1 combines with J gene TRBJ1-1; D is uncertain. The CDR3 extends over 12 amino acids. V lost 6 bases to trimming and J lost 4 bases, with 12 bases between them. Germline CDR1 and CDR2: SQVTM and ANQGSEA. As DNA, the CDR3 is TGCAGCGTCCGACCGCCACGCACTGAAGCTTTCTTT. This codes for CSVRPPRTEAFF.

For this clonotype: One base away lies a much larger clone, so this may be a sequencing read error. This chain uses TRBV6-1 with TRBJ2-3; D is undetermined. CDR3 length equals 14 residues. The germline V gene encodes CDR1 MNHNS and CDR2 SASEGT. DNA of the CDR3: TGTGCCTGCAGTGAACGTCCAGCCACAGATACGCAGTATTTT. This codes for CACSERPATDTQYF.

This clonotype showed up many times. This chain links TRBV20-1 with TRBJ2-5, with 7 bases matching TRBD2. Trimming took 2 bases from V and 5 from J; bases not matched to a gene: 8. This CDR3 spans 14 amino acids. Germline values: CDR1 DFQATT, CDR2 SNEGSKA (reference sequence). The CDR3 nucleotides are TGCAGTGCTAGACCCCCGGGGGGTCCGGAGACCCAGTACTTC. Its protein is CSARPPGGPETQYF.

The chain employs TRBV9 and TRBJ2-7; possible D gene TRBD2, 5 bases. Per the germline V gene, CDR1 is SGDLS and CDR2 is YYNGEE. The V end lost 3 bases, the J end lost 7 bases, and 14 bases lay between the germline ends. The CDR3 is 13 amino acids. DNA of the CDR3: TGTGCCAGCAGCGCCTCTGACTCGGGGGAGCAGTACGTC. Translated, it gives CASSASDSGEQYV.

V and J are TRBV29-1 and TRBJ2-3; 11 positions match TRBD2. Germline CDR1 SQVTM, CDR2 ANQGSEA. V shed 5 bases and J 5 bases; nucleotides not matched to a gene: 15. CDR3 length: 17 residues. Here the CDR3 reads CSVRGLAGGPPQDTQYF. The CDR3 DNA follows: TGCAGCGTTCGCGGATTAGCGGGAGGGCCCCCCCAAGATACGCAGTATTTT.

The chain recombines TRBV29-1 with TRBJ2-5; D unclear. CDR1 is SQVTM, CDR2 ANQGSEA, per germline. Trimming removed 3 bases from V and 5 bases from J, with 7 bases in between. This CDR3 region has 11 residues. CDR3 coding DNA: TGCAGCGTTGATACTGGGGAGACCCAGTACTTC. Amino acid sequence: CSVDTGETQYF.

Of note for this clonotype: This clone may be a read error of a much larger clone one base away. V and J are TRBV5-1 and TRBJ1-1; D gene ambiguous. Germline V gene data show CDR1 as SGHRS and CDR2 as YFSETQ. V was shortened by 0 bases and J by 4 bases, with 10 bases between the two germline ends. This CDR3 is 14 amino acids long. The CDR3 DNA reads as TGCGCCAGCAGCTTGGGATCCCGTACCACTGAAGCTTTCTTT. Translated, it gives CASSLGSRTTEAFF.

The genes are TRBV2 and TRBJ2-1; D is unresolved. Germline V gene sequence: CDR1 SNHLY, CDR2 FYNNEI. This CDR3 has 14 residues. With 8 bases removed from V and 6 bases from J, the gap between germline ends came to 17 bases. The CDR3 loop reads CASRGRSPPNEQFF. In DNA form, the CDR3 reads TGTGCCAGCCGCGGTAGATCACCGCCCAATGAGCAGTTCTTC. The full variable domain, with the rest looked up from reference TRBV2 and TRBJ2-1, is EPEVTQTPSHQVTQMGQEVILRCVPISNHLYFYWYRQILGQKVEFLVSFYNNEISEKSEIFDDQFSVERPDGSNFTLKIRSTKLEDSAMYFCASRGRSPPNEQFFGPGTRLTVL.

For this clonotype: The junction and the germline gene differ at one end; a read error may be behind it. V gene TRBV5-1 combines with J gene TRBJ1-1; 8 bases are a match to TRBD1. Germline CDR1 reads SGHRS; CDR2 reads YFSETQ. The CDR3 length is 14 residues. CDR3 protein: CPSSITGTGGEAFF. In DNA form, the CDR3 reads TGCCCCAGCAGCATCACCGGGACAGGAGGTGAAGCTTTCTTT.

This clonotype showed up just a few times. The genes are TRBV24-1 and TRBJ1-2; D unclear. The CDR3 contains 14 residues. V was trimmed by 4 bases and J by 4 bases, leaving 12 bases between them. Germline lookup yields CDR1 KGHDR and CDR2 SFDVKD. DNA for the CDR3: TGTGCCACCAGTGACATAGACAAACTCTATGGCTACACCTTC. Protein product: CATSDIDKLYGYTF.

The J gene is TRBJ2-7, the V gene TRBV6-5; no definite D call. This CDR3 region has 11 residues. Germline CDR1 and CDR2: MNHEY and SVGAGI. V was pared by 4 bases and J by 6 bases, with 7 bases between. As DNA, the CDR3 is TGTGCCAGCAGTTCCGCGGCCGAGCAGTACTTC. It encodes CASSSAAEQYF.

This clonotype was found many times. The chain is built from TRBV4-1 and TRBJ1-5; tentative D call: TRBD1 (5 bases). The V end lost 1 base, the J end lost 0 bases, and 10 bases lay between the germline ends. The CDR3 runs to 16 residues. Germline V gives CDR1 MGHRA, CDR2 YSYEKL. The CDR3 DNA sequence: TGCGCCAGCAGCCAAGGTAGAGGGGATAGCAATCAGCCCCAGCATTTT. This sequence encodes CASSQGRGDSNQPQHF.

The DNA for the CDR3 is TGTGCCAGCAGTTACGGGGACAGAGTCTACGAGCAGTACTTC. Amino acids: CASSYGDRVYEQYF. The chain is built from TRBV25-1 and TRBJ2-7; 7 bases are a match to TRBD1. Per the germline V gene, CDR1 is MGHDK and CDR2 is SYGVNS. V shed 5 bases, J shed 3 bases, and the junction held 7 bases outside the gene matches. This CDR3 has 14 residues.

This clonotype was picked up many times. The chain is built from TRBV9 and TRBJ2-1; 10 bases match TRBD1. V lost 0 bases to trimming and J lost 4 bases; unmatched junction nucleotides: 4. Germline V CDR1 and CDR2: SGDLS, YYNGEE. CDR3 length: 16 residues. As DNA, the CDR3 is TGTGCCAGCAGCGTAGGACAGGGGGCTTCTTACAATGAGCAGTTCTTC. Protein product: CASSVGQGASYNEQFF.

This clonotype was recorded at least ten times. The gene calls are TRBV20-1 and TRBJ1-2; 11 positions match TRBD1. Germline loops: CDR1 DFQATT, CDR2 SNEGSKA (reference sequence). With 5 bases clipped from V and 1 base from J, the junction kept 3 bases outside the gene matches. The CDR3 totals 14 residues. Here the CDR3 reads CSAGTGGNNYGYTF. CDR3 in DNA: TGCAGTGCTGGGACAGGGGGTAATAACTATGGCTACACCTTC.

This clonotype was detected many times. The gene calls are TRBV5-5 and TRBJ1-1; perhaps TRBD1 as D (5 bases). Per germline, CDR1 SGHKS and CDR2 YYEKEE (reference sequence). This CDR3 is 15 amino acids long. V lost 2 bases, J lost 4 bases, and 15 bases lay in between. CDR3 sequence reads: CASSFGGGGGTEAFF. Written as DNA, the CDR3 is TGTGCCAGCAGCTTCGGTGGGGGGGGAGGCACTGAAGCTTTCTTT.

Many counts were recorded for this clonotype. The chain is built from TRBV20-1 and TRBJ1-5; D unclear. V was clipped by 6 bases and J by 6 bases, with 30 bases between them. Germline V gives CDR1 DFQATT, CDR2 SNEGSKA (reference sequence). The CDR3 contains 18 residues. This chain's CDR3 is CSAAYPNPHTKGGQPQHF. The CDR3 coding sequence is TGCAGTGCCGCATATCCCAACCCCCATACGAAGGGTGGTCAGCCCCAGCATTTT.

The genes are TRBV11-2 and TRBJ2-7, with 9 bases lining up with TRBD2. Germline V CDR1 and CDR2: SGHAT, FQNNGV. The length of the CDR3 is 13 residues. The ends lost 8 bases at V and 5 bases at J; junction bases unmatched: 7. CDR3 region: CASAGTSFHEQYF. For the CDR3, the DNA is TGTGCCAGCGCCGGGACTAGCTTCCACGAGCAGTACTTC.

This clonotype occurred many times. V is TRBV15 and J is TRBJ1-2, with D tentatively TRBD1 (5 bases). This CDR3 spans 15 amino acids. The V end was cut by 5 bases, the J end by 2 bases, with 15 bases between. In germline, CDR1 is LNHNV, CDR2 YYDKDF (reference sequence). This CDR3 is CATSPGGGTNYGYTF. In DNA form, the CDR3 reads TGTGCCACCAGCCCCGGGGGGGGGACCAACTATGGCTACACCTTC.

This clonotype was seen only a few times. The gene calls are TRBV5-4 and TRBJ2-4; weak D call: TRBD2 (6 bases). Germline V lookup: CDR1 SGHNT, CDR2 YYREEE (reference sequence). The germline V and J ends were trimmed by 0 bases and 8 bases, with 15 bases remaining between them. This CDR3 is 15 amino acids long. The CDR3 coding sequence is TGTGCCAGCAGCTTGGGCGGGGCCCTCACATACATTCAGTACTTC. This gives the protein CASSLGGALTYIQYF.

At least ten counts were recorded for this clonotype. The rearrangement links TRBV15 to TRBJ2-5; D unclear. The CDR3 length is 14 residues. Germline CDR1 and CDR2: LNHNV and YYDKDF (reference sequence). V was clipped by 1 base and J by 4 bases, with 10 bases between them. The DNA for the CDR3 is TGTGCCACCAGCAGAGCGTATAGAGGAGAGACCCAGTACTTC. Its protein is CATSRAYRGETQYF.

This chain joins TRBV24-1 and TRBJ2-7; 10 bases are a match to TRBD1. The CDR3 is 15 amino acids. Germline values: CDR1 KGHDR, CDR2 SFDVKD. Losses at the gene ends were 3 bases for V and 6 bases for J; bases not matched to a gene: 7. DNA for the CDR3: TGTGCCACCAGTGATCCATCGGACAGGGGGGGCGAGCAGTACTTC. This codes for CATSDPSDRGGEQYF.

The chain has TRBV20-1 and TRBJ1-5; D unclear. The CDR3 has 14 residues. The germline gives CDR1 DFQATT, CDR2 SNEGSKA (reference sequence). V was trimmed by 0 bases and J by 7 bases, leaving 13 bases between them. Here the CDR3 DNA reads TGCAGTGCTAGAGATGTCCGGGGTTCACAGCCCCAGCATTTT. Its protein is CSARDVRGSQPQHF.

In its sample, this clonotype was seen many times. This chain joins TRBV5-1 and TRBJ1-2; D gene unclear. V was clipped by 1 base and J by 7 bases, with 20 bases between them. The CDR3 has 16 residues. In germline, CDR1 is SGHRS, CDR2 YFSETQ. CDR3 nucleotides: TGCGCCAGCAGCTTGATAAGAGGTGTGCGCAACGCTGGCTACACCTTC. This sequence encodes CASSLIRGVRNAGYTF.